Following are 18 T cell receptor beta chains from one sample sequenced in a study of cytomegalovirus exposure and HLA in healthy donors. PCR was performed using 60 Vbeta and 13 Jbeta primers. The data were produced by immunoSEQ multiplex PCR, yet TCRdb's version contains in-frame clones alone and is incomplete. The data hold under 200,000 clones, with 77% observed a single time. The sequenced material came from PBMCs. The receptors come from a man aged 30-40 years in good health and CMV-seropositive.

The J gene is TRBJ1-3, the V gene TRBV7-2; D is possibly TRBD1 (6 bases). Germline V gene sequence: CDR1 SGHTA, CDR2 FQGNSA. There are 14 residues in the CDR3. V was pared by 7 bases and J by 2 bases, with 12 bases between. The CDR3 DNA reads TGTGCCAGCAAGGAGAACAGGGCTGGAAACACCATATATTTT. The encoded protein is CASKENRAGNTIYF. The full variable domain, rest sourced from reference TRBV7-2 and TRBJ1-3, is GAGVSQSPSNKVTEKGKDVELRCDPISGHTALYWYRQSLGQGLEFLIYFQGNSAPDKSGLPSDRFSAERTGGSVSTLTIQRTQQEDSAVYLCASKENRAGNTIYFGEGSWLTVV.

This rearrangement joins TRBV6-6 to TRBJ2-3, with TRBD2 as a possible D gene (6 bases). CDR1 is MNHNY, CDR2 SVGAGI, per germline (reference sequence). V was shortened by 5 bases and J by 4 bases, with 16 bases between the two germline ends. This CDR3 has 15 amino acids. The CDR3 nucleotides read TGTGCCAGCAGTCAGAATGGACGCGGGGCAGATACGCAGTATTTT. Translation gives CASSQNGRGADTQYF.

V and J are TRBV10-2 and TRBJ2-7; 7 bases align to TRBD1. Germline assignment: CDR1 WSHSY and CDR2 SAAADI. V was pared by 2 bases and J by 2 bases, with 3 bases of the junction left unmatched. The CDR3 extends over 14 amino acids. This CDR3 reads CASSETGETYEQYF. The CDR3 coding sequence is TGCGCCAGCAGTGAGACAGGGGAGACCTACGAGCAGTACTTC.

V usage is TRBV5-1 and J usage is TRBJ2-1; TRBD1 aligns across 8 bases. V was pared by 3 bases and J by 9 bases, with 11 bases of the junction left unmatched. The CDR3 covers 15 residues. The germline CDR1 and CDR2 sequences are SGHRS and YFSETQ. This CDR3 reads CASSYLTGAYGEQFF. The CDR3 DNA is TGCGCCAGCAGCTACCTGACAGGGGCCTACGGTGAGCAGTTCTTC.

This clone was seen a single time. CDR3 loop: CASSVGTTNTGELFF. The CDR3 DNA is TGTGCCAGCAGCGTAGGGACAACGAACACCGGGGAGCTGTTTTTT. This sequence joins TRBV9 and TRBJ2-2; maybe TRBD1 (5 bases). The ends were cut back, 0 bases at V and 0 bases at J, with 6 bases in the middle. CDR3 length: 15 residues. Germline V lookup: CDR1 SGDLS, CDR2 YYNGEE.

The CDR3 protein is CASSPRVYGYTF. The CDR3, as DNA: TGTGCCAGCAGTCCCAGGGTGTATGGCTACACCTTC. The chain uses TRBV28 and TRBJ1-2, with TRBD1 as a possible D gene (5 bases). Trimming removed 5 bases at V and 5 bases at J, with 9 bases between. This CDR3 is built from 12 residues. Germline CDR1 and CDR2: MDHEN and SYDVKM.

The CDR3 region is CASSTTTDTQYF. CDR3 DNA: TGTGCCAGCAGCACCACTACAGATACGCAGTATTTT. The J gene is TRBJ2-3, the V gene TRBV5-6; no definite D call. V was pared by 4 bases and J by 3 bases, with 6 bases between. The germline V gene has CDR1 SGHDT and CDR2 YYEEEE. The CDR3 has 12 residues.

This clone was seen only a few times. The rearrangement links TRBV11-2 to TRBJ2-5; D is uncertain. The CDR3 has 17 amino acids. Germline CDR1 SGHAT, CDR2 FQNNGV. The V and J ends lost 0 bases and 3 bases respectively, with 17 bases between them. Here the CDR3 reads CASSLETAALGEETQYF. The CDR3 nucleotides read TGTGCCAGCAGCTTAGAGACCGCGGCCCTCGGAGAAGAGACCCAGTACTTC.

There are a few counts of this clone. The CDR3 loop is CASSLVPGGNTEAFF. The CDR3 nucleotides are TGCGCCAGCAGCTTGGTTCCGGGGGGGAACACTGAAGCTTTCTTT. This rearrangement joins TRBV5-1 to TRBJ1-1, with a weak D call TRBD1 (5 bases). Germline V CDR1 and CDR2: SGHRS, YFSETQ. The CDR3 is 15 amino acids. Trimming shortened V by 0 bases and J by 1 base, and 10 bases separated the two germline ends.

The gene calls are TRBV2 and TRBJ2-3; 7 positions agree with TRBD2. CDR3 length equals 15 residues. Germline trimming cut 5 bases from V and 1 base from J; bases unmatched to any gene: 6. Germline-derived CDR1 and CDR2 are SNHLY and FYNNEI. As DNA, the CDR3 is TGTGCCAGCAGTCGAAATAGCGGGCGCACAGATACGCAGTATTTT. It is translated as CASSRNSGRTDTQYF.

The chain recombines TRBV28 with TRBJ1-6; D is unresolved. The CDR3 consists of 17 residues. The V and J ends lost 6 bases and 0 bases respectively, with 15 bases between them. CDR1 and CDR2 from the germline V gene are MDHEN and SYDVKM. The CDR3 DNA sequence: TGTGCCAGCAGCACTACTTCGAATAACTCCTATAATTCACCCCTCCACTTT. Protein: CASSTTSNNSYNSPLHF.

The CDR3 is CAISATSGGADTQYF. In DNA form, the CDR3 reads TGTGCCATCAGCGCTACTAGCGGGGGGGCAGATACGCAGTATTTT. The chain links TRBV10-3 to TRBJ2-3; 13 bases agree with TRBD2. CDR3 length equals 15 residues. The V and J ends lost 6 bases and 4 bases, in that order; junction bases with no gene match: 4. Per germline, CDR1 ENHRY and CDR2 SYGVKD.

The rearrangement joins TRBV28 to TRBJ1-2; 11 nucleotides line up with TRBD1. Germline V lookup: CDR1 MDHEN, CDR2 SYDVKM. J gave up 4 bases and V 7 bases, and 8 bases lay outside the gene matches. The CDR3 covers 15 residues. DNA of the CDR3: TGTGCCAGCACCCCCGGGACAGGGGGATCCTATGGCTACACCTTC. Its translation: CASTPGTGGSYGYTF.

The genes are TRBV27 and TRBJ1-5, with 7 bases matching TRBD1. V lost 5 bases, J lost 3 bases, and 13 bases stayed unmatched. CDR1 MNHEY and CDR2 SMNVEV come from the germline V gene (reference sequence). This CDR3 region has 17 residues. CDR3 sequence reads: CASSPVGQEGVNQPQHF. CDR3 sequence (DNA): TGTGCCAGCAGTCCCGTTGGACAGGAGGGGGTCAATCAGCCCCAGCATTTT.

Here the CDR3 reads CASSLLAGPSGYTF. DNA of the CDR3: TGTGCCAGCAGTTTATTGGCAGGGCCAAGTGGCTACACCTTC. The V call is TRBV28, the J call TRBJ1-2; D possibly corresponds to TRBD1 (5 bases). Germline V gene data show CDR1 as MDHEN and CDR2 as SYDVKM. V lost 1 base, J lost 7 bases, and 13 bases lay in between. There are 14 residues in the CDR3.

The chain recombines TRBV5-1 with TRBJ2-5; 8 nucleotides align to TRBD1. Germline trimming cut 7 bases from V and 2 bases from J; bases unmatched to any gene: 4. This CDR3 is 13 amino acids long. CDR1 and CDR2 (germline): SGHRS, YFSETQ. The CDR3 loop reads CASRDRMQETQYF. The CDR3 DNA reads TGCGCCAGCCGGGACAGGATGCAAGAGACCCAGTACTTC.

V gene TRBV6-1 combines with J gene TRBJ1-6; D might be TRBD1 (5 bases). V was clipped by 5 bases and J by 5 bases, with 7 bases between them. The CDR3 sequence is 13 residues long. Germline V lookup: CDR1 MNHNS, CDR2 SASEGT. The CDR3 nucleotides read TGTGCCAGCAGTCCCAGGGATAATTCACCCCTCCACTTT. It translates to CASSPRDNSPLHF.

The chain is built from TRBV10-1 and TRBJ2-7; 11 bases agree with TRBD2. Trimming at V came to 4 bases and at J to 3 bases, leaving 11 bases not matched to a gene. This CDR3 contains 17 residues. Germline values: CDR1 WNHNN, CDR2 SYGVQD (reference sequence). The CDR3 sequence is CASSGPTGTSGFYEQYF. As DNA, the CDR3 is TGCGCCAGCAGTGGCCCCACCGGGACTAGCGGATTCTACGAGCAGTACTTC.